The 26 T cell receptor beta chains below come from one sample, sequenced in a study of PD-1 blockade in classical Hodgkin lymphoma (dated by TCRdb to about 2020). The receptor library was made with the immunoSEQ multiplex PCR assay. TCRdb carries this immuneACCESS record with in-frame sequences only. Its versions omit some clonotypes, under half of them owing to an unresolved V gene in the studies checked, with the rest unexplained. This sample comprises roughly 40,000 clones, about nine tenths of them detected only once. The ten biggest clones cover roughly 9% of the sample. The time point tag for this specimen amounts to: cycle 1 day 1 (C1D1), immediately before nivolumab initiation. All trial patients had relapsed after autologous stem cell transplantation, with cohorts A, B and C differing in prior brentuximab vedotin exposure. The sample was peripheral blood mononuclear cells (PBMCs), taken at baseline. These receptors were obtained from a human donor with classical Hodgkin lymphoma.

The V and J genes are TRBV5-4 and TRBJ1-2; the match to TRBD1 covers 7 bases. The germline CDR1 and CDR2 sequences are SGHNT and YYREEE (reference sequence). J was trimmed by 2 bases and V by 4 bases; bases with no gene match: 2. The CDR3 covers 13 residues. For the CDR3, the DNA is TGTGCCAGCAGCCCGGACAGGAACTATGGCTACACCTTC. This gives the protein CASSPDRNYGYTF.

V and J are TRBV27 and TRBJ2-7; maybe TRBD2 (6 bases). CDR1 MNHEY and CDR2 SMNVEV come from the germline V gene (reference sequence). V gave up 6 bases and J gave up 4 bases, with 13 bases separating them. The CDR3 totals 13 residues. The CDR3 reads CASRGRGGYEQYF. The CDR3 nucleotides read TGTGCCAGCAGAGGTCGTGGAGGGTACGAGCAGTACTTC.

As regards this clone: The identical CDR3 is also encoded by other nucleotide sequences in the sample. The chain employs TRBV7-2 and TRBJ2-3; D might be TRBD2 (6 bases). This CDR3 is built from 13 residues. The germline V gene has CDR1 SGHTA and CDR2 FQGNSA. V lost 5 bases and J lost 4, with 10 bases in between. The CDR3 sequence: CASSGTGADTQYF. The CDR3 DNA reads TGTGCCAGCAGCGGGACGGGAGCAGATACGCAGTATTTT.

The CDR3 loop is CASSLLLDGGAEQFF. The CDR3 bases are TGCGCCAGCAGCTTACTACTAGACGGGGGCGCAGAGCAGTTCTTC. The rearrangement joins TRBV5-1 to TRBJ2-1; D is tentatively TRBD1 or TRBD2 (6 bases each). The germline CDR1 and CDR2 sequences are SGHRS and YFSETQ. V gave up 2 bases and J gave up 10 bases, with 19 bases separating them. This CDR3 contains 15 residues.

The genes are TRBV7-9 and TRBJ2-1; 8 bases are a match to TRBD2. Germline lookup yields CDR1 SEHNR and CDR2 FQNEAQ (reference sequence). V shed 2 bases and J 6 bases; nucleotides not matched to a gene: 15. The CDR3 runs to 18 residues. The CDR3 DNA is TGTGCCAGCAGCTTAAAACCTTTAGGACTAGCAAGTGGCAATGAGCAGTTCTTC. Amino acids: CASSLKPLGLASGNEQFF. Full variable domain (outside the CDR3, taken from reference TRBV7-9 and TRBJ2-1): DTGVSQNPRHKITKRGQNVTFRCDPISEHNRLYWYRQTLGQGPEFLTYFQNEAQLEKSRLLSDRFSAERPKGSFSTLEIQRTEQGDSAMYLCASSLKPLGLASGNEQFFGPGTRLTVL.

The chain joins TRBV28 to TRBJ1-4; the D gene is possibly TRBD1 (5 bases). CDR1 MDHEN and CDR2 SYDVKM come from the germline V gene. This CDR3 spans 17 amino acids. The V end lost 6 bases, the J end lost 7 bases, and 24 bases lay between the germline ends. The CDR3 sequence is CASRPSQGLGGGEKLFF. Here the CDR3 DNA reads TGTGCCAGCAGGCCCTCCCAGGGATTAGGAGGCGGTGAAAAACTGTTTTTT.

The chain links TRBV7-9 to TRBJ2-3; D tentatively reads TRBD1 or TRBD2 (5 bases each). Germline CDR1 reads SEHNR; CDR2 reads FQNEAQ (reference sequence). Trimming left V 1 base short and J 2 bases short, with 7 bases between. This CDR3 region has 14 residues. The CDR3 protein is CASSLEGTTDTQYF. The CDR3 nucleotides are TGTGCCAGCAGCTTAGAGGGGACCACAGATACGCAGTATTTT.

The V and J genes are TRBV6-4 and TRBJ1-2, with D uncertain. Trimming left V 2 bases short and J 9 bases short, with 10 bases between. This CDR3 spans 12 amino acids. From germline, CDR1 is MRHNA and CDR2 SNTAGT. The CDR3 DNA reads TGTGCCAGCAGTGACCCACCGGGCCGCTACACCTTC. Translated: CASSDPPGRYTF.

This clone was detected once. The chain joins TRBV18 to TRBJ2-6; 8 bases are a match to TRBD2. Germline V CDR1 and CDR2: KGHSH, LQKENI. CDR3 size: 18 residues. Trimming at V came to 5 bases and at J to 2 bases, leaving 11 bases not matched to a gene. CDR3 sequence reads: CASSSTIGSGTGANVLTF. DNA for the CDR3: TGTGCCAGCTCATCTACCATAGGTAGCGGGACTGGGGCCAACGTCCTGACTTTC.

The rearrangement links TRBV7-3 to TRBJ2-3, with D uncertain. V was trimmed by 2 bases and J by 4 bases, leaving 4 bases between them. Germline values: CDR1 SGHTA, CDR2 FQGTGA. CDR3 length: 12 residues. The CDR3 protein is CASSLDSDTQYF. Here the CDR3 DNA reads TGTGCCAGCAGCTTAGACTCAGATACGCAGTATTTT.

The chain recombines TRBV2 with TRBJ1-2, with 8 positions matching TRBD1. With 4 bases clipped from V and 3 bases from J, the junction kept 4 bases outside the gene matches. The CDR3 is 14 residues long. Germline V gene lookup returns CDR1 SNHLY and CDR2 FYNNEI. CDR3 protein: CASSAQGADYGYTF. The DNA for the CDR3 is TGTGCCAGCAGTGCTCAGGGGGCCGACTATGGCTACACCTTC.

The chain is built from TRBV2 and TRBJ1-4, with 7 bases lining up with TRBD1. The CDR3 sequence is 16 residues long. Germline V gene lookup returns CDR1 SNHLY and CDR2 FYNNEI. The V segment lost 5 bases and the J segment 4 bases; nucleotides outside the gene matches: 10. The CDR3 coding sequence is TGTGCCAGCAGTCCGAGACAGGGCCCCCGTAATGAAAAACTGTTTTTT. Translated, it gives CASSPRQGPRNEKLFF.

The chain uses TRBV2 and TRBJ2-5, with 10 bases identical to TRBD1. The germline V gene has CDR1 SNHLY and CDR2 FYNNEI. The CDR3 runs 14 residues. The V segment lost 6 bases and the J segment 2 bases; nucleotides outside the gene matches: 3. Here the CDR3 DNA reads TGTGCCAGCAGGGGACAGGGGATTCAAGAGACCCAGTACTTC. As protein: CASRGQGIQETQYF. The whole variable domain, remainder taken from reference TRBV2 and TRBJ2-5, is EPEVTQTPSHQVTQMGQEVILRCVPISNHLYFYWYRQILGQKVEFLVSFYNNEISEKSEIFDDQFSVERPDGSNFTLKIRSTKLEDSAMYFCASRGQGIQETQYFGPGTRLLVL.

The chain recombines TRBV18 with TRBJ1-2, with 7 positions matching TRBD1. The CDR3 runs 15 residues. V shed 3 bases and J 2 bases; nucleotides not matched to a gene: 6. CDR1 is KGHSH, CDR2 LQKENI, per germline. The CDR3 coding sequence is TGTGCCAGCTCACCCGCGACAGGGTCAAACTATGGCTACACCTTC. It yields the protein CASSPATGSNYGYTF.

The rearrangement uses TRBV7-2 and TRBJ2-5; D gene unclear. Germline V gene data show CDR1 as SGHTA and CDR2 as FQGNSA. The CDR3 contains 14 residues. V lost 2 bases, J lost 1 base, and 8 bases lay in between. The CDR3 sequence: CASSLRGSQETQYF. DNA for the CDR3: TGTGCCAGCAGCTTACGCGGCAGCCAAGAGACCCAGTACTTC. Drawing the rest from reference TRBV7-2 and TRBJ2-5, the complete variable domain is GAGVSQSPSNKVTEKGKDVELRCDPISGHTALYWYRQSLGQGLEFLIYFQGNSAPDKSGLPSDRFSAERTGGSVSTLTIQRTQQEDSAVYLCASSLRGSQETQYFGPGTRLLVL.

J is TRBJ1-5 and V is TRBV19; possible D gene TRBD1, 5 bases. V lost 5 bases to trimming and J lost 3 bases, with 14 bases between them. The CDR3 sequence is 15 residues long. CDR1 and CDR2 from the germline V gene are LNHDA and SQIVND (reference sequence). The CDR3 reads CASSSTGTNNQPQHF. CDR3 DNA: TGTGCCAGTAGTTCCACCGGGACTAACAATCAGCCCCAGCATTTT. Full variable domain (remainder filled in from reference TRBV19 and TRBJ1-5): DGGITQSPKYLFRKEGQNVTLSCEQNLNHDAMYWYRQDPGQGLRLIYYSQIVNDFQKGDIAEGYSVSREKKESFPLTVTSAQKNPTAFYLCASSSTGTNNQPQHFGDGTRLSIL.

CDR3 sequence: CASSMRQDYEQYF. DNA for the CDR3: TGTGCCAGTAGTATGCGACAGGACTACGAGCAGTACTTC. This rearrangement joins TRBV19 to TRBJ2-7; tentative D call: TRBD1 (6 bases). Germline CDR1 reads LNHDA; CDR2 reads SQIVND (reference sequence). CDR3 length: 13 residues. Between the trimmed V and J ends, which lost 3 bases and 3 bases, there was a span of 9 bases.

The chain carries TRBV7-2 and TRBJ2-3; D is possibly TRBD2 (6 bases). The CDR3 is made up of 15 amino acids. V lost 3 bases to trimming and J lost 1 base, with 11 bases between them. Germline CDR1 is SGHTA and CDR2 is FQGNSA. The CDR3 is CASSFRTGGTDTQYF. CDR3 nucleotides: TGTGCCAGCAGCTTTAGGACGGGAGGCACAGATACGCAGTATTTT.

The chain is built from TRBV6-5 and TRBJ1-1, with D uncertain. V was cut by 2 bases and J by 0 bases, with 4 bases left in between. Germline V lookup: CDR1 MNHEY, CDR2 SVGAGI. This CDR3 has 13 amino acids. As DNA, the CDR3 is TGTGCCAGCAGTTACAATATGAACACTGAAGCTTTCTTT. Protein sequence: CASSYNMNTEAFF.

This chain connects TRBV4-1 to TRBJ2-3; D possibly corresponds to TRBD2 (7 bases). The germline V and J ends were trimmed by 4 bases and 5 bases, with 25 bases remaining between them. There are 18 residues in the CDR3. CDR1 is MGHRA and CDR2 is YSYEKL in the germline V gene. In DNA, the CDR3 is TGCGCCAGCAGCCGAAACCCGGGGGGTACAGGGAGAATAGATACGCAGTATTTT. Translation gives CASSRNPGGTGRIDTQYF.

This rearrangement joins TRBV18 to TRBJ2-5; the D gene is possibly TRBD1 (5 bases). Germline assignment: CDR1 KGHSH and CDR2 LQKENI. This CDR3 is built from 14 residues. Trimming pared 2 bases from V and 4 bases from J, leaving 11 bases between. Written as DNA, the CDR3 is TGTGCCAGCTCACCAACAGGTCAAAGAGAGACCCAGTACTTC. Amino acid sequence: CASSPTGQRETQYF.

Here the CDR3 reads CASSLGQAQETQYF. The DNA for the CDR3 is TGTGCCAGCAGCCTGGGACAGGCCCAAGAGACCCAGTACTTC. The chain recombines TRBV7-2 with TRBJ2-5; 8 positions match TRBD1. V gave up 5 bases and J gave up 1 base; unmatched junction bases: 3. The CDR3 extends over 14 amino acids. The germline gives CDR1 SGHTA, CDR2 FQGNSA.

By sample fraction, this clone is medium-sized. The chain combines TRBV7-9 with TRBJ2-7, with no clear D. Germline CDR1 SEHNR, CDR2 FQNEAQ (reference sequence). V shed 2 bases and J shed 3 bases, with 5 bases lying between them. This CDR3 spans 12 amino acids. The CDR3 region is CASSLSLYEQYF. In DNA, the CDR3 is TGTGCCAGCAGCTTAAGCCTCTACGAGCAGTACTTC.

V gene TRBV18 combines with J gene TRBJ2-3; 9 nucleotides align to TRBD1. In germline, CDR1 is KGHSH, CDR2 LQKENI. This CDR3 is 16 amino acids long. Trimming cost V 3 bases and J 0 bases; bases outside gene matches: 4. The CDR3 loop is CASSPTGGSSTDTQYF. The CDR3 nucleotides read TGTGCCAGCTCACCTACAGGGGGCTCTAGCACAGATACGCAGTATTTT.

This chain joins TRBV19 and TRBJ2-1; the D gene is possibly TRBD2 (5 bases). Germline V gene data show CDR1 as LNHDA and CDR2 as SQIVND (reference sequence). The length of the CDR3 is 15 residues. Trimming left V 7 bases short and J 0 bases short, with 13 bases between. In DNA form, the CDR3 reads TGTGCCAGTAAAATTCGGAGGAGCTCCTACAATGAGCAGTTCTTC. Translated: CASKIRRSSYNEQFF.

The chain recombines TRBV10-3 with TRBJ1-5, with D tentatively TRBD1 (6 bases). Germline V gene lookup returns CDR1 ENHRY and CDR2 SYGVKD. CDR3 size: 13 residues. The V end lost 7 bases, the J end lost 5 bases, and 12 bases lay between the germline ends. The CDR3, as DNA: TGTGCCATCAATACAGGGAGGGATCAGCCCCAGCATTTT. It codes for CAINTGRDQPQHF.